This entry lists 9 T cell receptor beta chains sequenced from one sample in a study of blood T cells in healthy people across ages. Sample-barcoded 5' priming and a J-beta primer mix drove a second PCR of about 6 to 11 cycles. TCRdb processed the 5' RACE reads anew with MiXCR; each CDR3 protein has one entry. The sample consists of about 900,000 distinct CDR3 sequences, about 62% of them appearing once. Sequenced sample: blood. These receptors originate from a young man in good health.

The chain couples TRBV28 to TRBJ2-7, with D hard to call. V lost 8 bases, J lost 0 bases, and 17 bases lay in between. The CDR3 covers 15 residues. CDR1 MDHEN and CDR2 SYDVKM come from the germline V gene. CDR3 loop: CASSALGLSSYEQYF. CDR3 DNA: TGTGCCAGCTCGGCTCTGGGATTGAGCTCCTACGAGCAGTACTTC.

The chain joins TRBV11-2 to TRBJ2-3; D is perhaps TRBD1 or TRBD2 (5 bases each). Between the trimmed V and J ends, which lost 4 bases and 6 bases, there was a span of 20 bases. The CDR3 is made up of 16 amino acids. CDR1 and CDR2 from the germline V gene are SGHAT and FQNNGV. CDR3 protein: CASSSGAPRQRDTQYF. CDR3 nucleotides: TGTGCCAGCAGCTCCGGGGCTCCCCGACAAAGGGATACGCAGTATTTT.

The rearrangement uses TRBV5-1 and TRBJ2-7; 10 bases agree with TRBD2. CDR3 length equals 14 residues. V was clipped by 4 bases and J by 3 bases; unmatched bases: 4. Looked up from germline, CDR1 is SGHRS and CDR2 is YFSETQ. The CDR3 protein is CASSASGSYYEQYF. In DNA, the CDR3 is TGCGCCAGCAGCGCTAGCGGGAGCTACTACGAGCAGTACTTC.

J is TRBJ2-6 and V is TRBV28; weak D call: TRBD1 (6 bases). Germline assignment: CDR1 MDHEN and CDR2 SYDVKM. The CDR3 has 17 residues. V was shortened by 4 bases and J by 0 bases, with 13 bases between the two germline ends. The CDR3 DNA reads as TGTGCCAGCAGTTCGACAGGCACAGTCTCTGGGGCCAACGTCCTGACTTTC. Protein product: CASSSTGTVSGANVLTF.

This clonotype was detected a few times. The V call is TRBV10-3, the J call TRBJ1-2; 8 bases agree with TRBD1. Germline CDR1 and CDR2: ENHRY and SYGVKD. Unmatched junction bases numbered 12, after V lost 0 bases and J lost 6 bases. CDR3 length: 17 amino acids. CDR3 protein: CAISESMARGQGHGYTF. The CDR3 nucleotides are TGTGCCATCAGTGAGTCGATGGCCCGAGGACAGGGACATGGCTACACCTTC.

A note on this clonotype: At one end, the junction sequence differs from germline, possibly due to a read error. The chain is built from TRBV30 and TRBJ1-1, with a tentative D call TRBD1 (6 bases). The CDR3 consists of 13 residues. CDR1 is GTSNPN, CDR2 SVGIG, per germline (reference sequence). CDR3 sequence (DNA): TGTGCCCGGAGTGCCACAGGGAGCACTGAAGCTTTCTTT. It encodes CARSATGSTEAFF.

This chain uses TRBV3-1 with TRBJ2-5, with TRBD1 matching over 9 bases. The ends lost 2 bases at V and 5 bases at J; junction bases unmatched: 3. CDR1 and CDR2 from the germline V gene are LGHDT and YNNKEL (reference sequence). The CDR3 contains 14 residues. The CDR3 DNA reads as TGTGCCAGCAGCCAACGGGACAGGGCTGAGACCCAGTACTTC. This translates into CASSQRDRAETQYF.

V and J are TRBV7-2 and TRBJ1-2; 7 bases line up with TRBD1. CDR3 length equals 15 residues. Germline V CDR1 and CDR2: SGHTA, FQGNSA. J gave up 3 bases and V 5 bases, and 9 bases lay outside the gene matches. The CDR3 region is CASSTRGQADYGYTF. The CDR3 coding sequence is TGTGCCAGCAGCACCCGAGGACAGGCCGACTATGGCTACACCTTC.

The chain employs TRBV20-1 and TRBJ2-4; a possible D gene is TRBD1 (6 bases). The end of the DNA is better explained by TRBJ2-7, so the J call may be wrong. Germline V lookup: CDR1 DFQATT, CDR2 SNEGSKA (reference sequence). The CDR3 extends over 14 amino acids. This CDR3 is CSARDRTATYEQYF. The DNA for the CDR3 is TGCAGTGCTAGAGACCGGACAGCGACCTACGAGCAGTACTTC.